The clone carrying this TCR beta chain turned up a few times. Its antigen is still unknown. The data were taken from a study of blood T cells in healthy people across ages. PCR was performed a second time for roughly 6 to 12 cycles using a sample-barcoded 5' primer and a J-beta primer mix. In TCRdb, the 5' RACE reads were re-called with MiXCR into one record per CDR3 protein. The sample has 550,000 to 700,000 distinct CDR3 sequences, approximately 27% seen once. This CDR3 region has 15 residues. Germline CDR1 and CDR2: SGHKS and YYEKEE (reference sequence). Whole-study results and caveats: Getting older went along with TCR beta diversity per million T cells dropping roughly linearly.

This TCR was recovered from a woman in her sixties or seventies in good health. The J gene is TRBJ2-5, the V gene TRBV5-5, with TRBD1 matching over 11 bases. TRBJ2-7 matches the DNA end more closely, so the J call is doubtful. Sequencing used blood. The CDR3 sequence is CASATRDRGTYEQYF. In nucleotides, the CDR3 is TGTGCCAGCGCTACGAGGGACAGGGGGACCTACGAGCAGTACTTC.